This passage covers 32 T cell receptor beta chains from one sample sequenced in a study of T-cell reconstitution after alpha-beta-depleted transplantation in children. Construction of the TCRbeta library involved unique molecular identifiers. In TCRdb, the PCR reads were re-called with MiXCR into one record per CDR3 protein. Among roughly 670,000 distinct CDR3 sequences listed, about an eighth were seen once. Sequencing was performed on PBMCs, taken before TCRalphabeta/CD19-depleted stem cell transplant. The receptors come from a girl aged 2-10 years with congenital amegakaryocytic thrombocytopenia, due to receive a stem cell transplant.

This clonotype was picked up a small number of times. The chain links TRBV5-1 to TRBJ2-2; tentatively, D is TRBD1 (6 bases). The CDR3 sequence is 16 residues long. Trimming removed 2 bases at V and 4 bases at J, with 15 bases between. Germline loops: CDR1 SGHRS, CDR2 YFSETQ. In DNA form, the CDR3 reads TGCGCCAGCAGCTTAATCGGACAGTCGAGCACCGGGGAGCTGTTTTTT. Its protein is CASSLIGQSSTGELFF.

This clonotype was counted many times. The chain employs TRBV5-5 and TRBJ2-1; possible D gene TRBD1, 5 bases. The CDR3 consists of 14 residues. Germline V lookup: CDR1 SGHKS, CDR2 YYEKEE (reference sequence). Trimming cost V 4 bases and J 6 bases, with 14 bases left between them. CDR3 residues: CASSPHTGLNEQFF. CDR3 nucleotides: TGTGCCAGCAGCCCACATACAGGTCTCAATGAGCAGTTCTTC.

This clonotype was seen a single time. At one boundary the junction diverges from the germline segment, which might be a read error. In DNA form, the CDR3 reads TGTGCCAGCAGCTCCAGCGGGCGCCGGAGCTTC. This gives the protein CASSSSGRRSF. The chain couples TRBV28 to TRBJ1-2; D gene unclear. The CDR3 runs to 11 residues. Germline V CDR1 and CDR2: MDHEN, SYDVKM.

At least ten counts were recorded for this clonotype. The chain is built from TRBV20-1 and TRBJ1-2; no definite D call. Germline V CDR1 and CDR2: DFQATT, SNEGSKA (reference sequence). Trimming removed 4 bases from V and 2 bases from J, with 20 bases in between. The CDR3 runs to 16 residues. The CDR3 sequence is CSATPLWRPSNYGYTF. The CDR3, as DNA: TGCAGTGCTACCCCCCTTTGGAGGCCATCCAACTATGGCTACACCTTC.

This clonotype was seen ten or more times. The gene calls are TRBV29-1 and TRBJ2-1; TRBD1 aligns across 8 bases. This CDR3 is built from 13 residues. The V segment lost 4 bases and the J segment 7 bases; nucleotides outside the gene matches: 6. Germline values: CDR1 SQVTM, CDR2 ANQGSEA. CDR3 sequence: CSVVGTGGNEQFF. CDR3 coding DNA: TGCAGCGTTGTCGGGACAGGTGGTAATGAGCAGTTCTTC.

This clonotype appeared many times. The rearrangement uses TRBV5-1 and TRBJ1-3, with D perhaps matching TRBD1 (5 bases). The CDR3 is 13 residues long. Trimming stripped 4 bases from V and 1 base from J, with 6 bases between. Germline CDR1 SGHRS, CDR2 YFSETQ. The CDR3 sequence is CASSQGSGNTIYF. The CDR3 DNA reads as TGCGCCAGCAGCCAGGGATCTGGAAACACCATATATTTT.

Notes on this clonotype: A read error may be the cause here, since a much bigger clone is one base away. The chain uses TRBV7-2 and TRBJ2-2; D ambiguous. CDR1 is SGHTA and CDR2 is FQGNSA in the germline V gene. V gave up 8 bases and J gave up 1 base, with 8 bases separating them. This CDR3 spans 13 amino acids. In nucleotides, the CDR3 is TGTGCCAGCTCAGACTGGAACACCGGGGAGCTGTTTTTT. Translation: CASSDWNTGELFF.

There are a few counts of this clonotype. This chain joins TRBV7-2 and TRBJ2-7, with 8 bases fitting TRBD2. V gave up 1 base and J gave up 5 bases; unmatched junction bases: 7. This CDR3 region has 15 residues. The germline CDR1 and CDR2 sequences are SGHTA and FQGNSA. The CDR3 reads CASSLVGGRLDEQYF. DNA of the CDR3: TGTGCCAGCAGCTTAGTGGGCGGGAGGTTAGACGAGCAGTACTTC. The whole variable domain, remainder taken from reference TRBV7-2 and TRBJ2-7, is GAGVSQSPSNKVTEKGKDVELRCDPISGHTALYWYRQSLGQGLEFLIYFQGNSAPDKSGLPSDRFSAERTGGSVSTLTIQRTQQEDSAVYLCASSLVGGRLDEQYFGPGTRLTVT.

This clonotype was seen a few times. This rearrangement joins TRBV29-1 to TRBJ2-7, with 9 nucleotides matching TRBD1. V lost 5 bases, J lost 3 bases, and 5 bases stayed unmatched. This CDR3 comprises 13 residues. The germline gives CDR1 SQVTM, CDR2 ANQGSEA. CDR3 nucleotide sequence: TGCAGCGTTCCCGGGACAGGGTACTACGAGCAGTACTTC. Its translation is CSVPGTGYYEQYF.

This chain links TRBV15 with TRBJ2-3; 10 nucleotides line up with TRBD2. The CDR3 length is 16 residues. Germline-derived CDR1 and CDR2 are LNHNV and YYDKDF (reference sequence). Trimming cost V 4 bases and J 4 bases; bases outside gene matches: 8. The CDR3 reads CATSKASGSGADTQYF. As DNA, the CDR3 is TGTGCCACCAGCAAGGCTAGCGGGAGTGGGGCAGATACGCAGTATTTT.

This clonotype has only a few counts. The rearrangement joins TRBV12-3 or TRBV12-4 to TRBJ2-1; D is unclear. Trimming removed 1 base at V and 9 bases at J, with 7 bases between. CDR3 length equals 12 residues. The CDR3 loop reads CASSLDMGEQFF. CDR3 DNA sequence: TGTGCCAGCAGTTTAGACATGGGTGAGCAGTTCTTC.

This clonotype was seen repeatedly, ten times or more. One end of the junction varies from germline; a read error may be responsible. This chain connects TRBV2 to TRBJ1-2, with 9 bases matching TRBD1. Germline loops: CDR1 SNHLY, CDR2 FYNNEI. The CDR3 is 12 residues long. The CDR3 bases are TGTGCCAGCAGTGAAGATTTCGGGACAGGGTGCTTC. This sequence encodes CASSEDFGTGCF.

The chain carries TRBV7-9 and TRBJ2-7, with 9 bases identical to TRBD2. The germline CDR1 and CDR2 sequences are SEHNR and FQNEAQ (reference sequence). The CDR3 is made up of 15 amino acids. The ends lost 5 bases at V and 5 bases at J; junction bases unmatched: 10. The DNA of the CDR3 is TGTGCCAGCAGCGACCGCGGCGGGAGGGCCCACGAGCAGTACTTC. It encodes CASSDRGGRAHEQYF.

This clonotype has at least ten counts. The chain employs TRBV9 and TRBJ2-1; 7 nucleotides line up with TRBD1. The CDR3 length is 15 residues. Germline CDR1 and CDR2: SGDLS and YYNGEE. Trimming removed 4 bases from V and 4 bases from J; junction bases left unmatched: 8. The CDR3 loop is CASSKTGTEYNEQFF. The CDR3 DNA is TGTGCCAGCAGCAAGACCGGGACAGAATACAATGAGCAGTTCTTC. Full variable domain (remainder filled in from reference TRBV9 and TRBJ2-1): DSGVTQTPKHLITATGQRVTLRCSPRSGDLSVYWYQQSLDQGLQFLIQYYNGEERAKGNILERFSAQQFPDLHSELNLSSLELGDSALYFCASSKTGTEYNEQFFGPGTRLTVL.

Only a few counts were recorded for this clonotype. In DNA form, the CDR3 reads TGTGCCAGTAGTATAGATGGTCTAGGGGGATACAATGAGCAGTTCTTC. It codes for CASSIDGLGGYNEQFF. J is TRBJ2-1 and V is TRBV19, with D perhaps matching TRBD1 (6 bases). The CDR3 sequence is 16 residues long. V lost 0 bases and J lost 4, with 13 bases in between. The germline CDR1 and CDR2 sequences are LNHDA and SQIVND (reference sequence).

This clonotype has a handful of counts. The chain is built from TRBV5-1 and TRBJ2-7; 10 nucleotides align to TRBD1. Per the germline V gene, CDR1 is SGHRS and CDR2 is YFSETQ. Trimming took 0 bases from V and 3 from J; bases not matched to a gene: 3. This CDR3 has 15 residues. CDR3 amino acids: CASSLAGDRGYEQYF. The CDR3 coding sequence is TGCGCCAGCAGCTTGGCAGGGGACAGGGGCTACGAGCAGTACTTC.

This clonotype was observed many times. V usage is TRBV9 and J usage is TRBJ2-1, with D possibly being TRBD1 (5 bases). V gave up 3 bases and J gave up 8 bases, with 15 bases separating them. This CDR3 has 14 amino acids. Germline V gene sequence: CDR1 SGDLS, CDR2 YYNGEE. The CDR3 nucleotides read TGTGCCAGCAGCGCCTGGAGACAGAACGATGAGCAGTTCTTC. It yields the protein CASSAWRQNDEQFF.

J is TRBJ2-7 and V is TRBV15; D may be TRBD2 (6 bases). This CDR3 region has 14 residues. CDR1 is LNHNV, CDR2 YYDKDF, per germline (reference sequence). Trimming removed 5 bases at V and 1 base at J, with 12 bases between. The CDR3 here is CATSGGVSSYEQYF. In nucleotides, the CDR3 is TGTGCCACCAGCGGCGGGGTCAGTTCCTACGAGCAGTACTTC.

Turning to this clonotype: Given a much more abundant clone one base away, this may be a read error. The V call is TRBV20-1, the J call TRBJ1-2; the D gene is possibly TRBD1 (5 bases). CDR1 DFQATT and CDR2 SNEGSKA come from the germline V gene (reference sequence). The CDR3 runs to 14 residues. The CDR3 nucleotides read TGCAGTGCTTTTGCCAGGGAAAGGGGCTATGGCGACACCTTC. Translation: CSAFARERGYGDTF.

Worth noting for this clonotype: The junction shows a germline mismatch at one end, possibly a read error. The rearrangement joins TRBV3-1 to TRBJ1-2; no clear D. Per the germline V gene, CDR1 is LGHDT and CDR2 is YNNKEL (reference sequence). This CDR3 region has 14 residues. CDR3 protein: CASRQGLRGEGYTF. The CDR3 DNA reads as TGTGCCAGCAGGCAAGGGCTGCGGGGAGAGGGCTACACCTTC. The full variable domain, completed using reference TRBV3-1 and TRBJ1-2, is DTAVSQTPKYLVTQMGNDKSIKCEQNLGHDTMYWYKQDSKKFLKIMFSYNNKELIINETVPNRFSPKSPDKAHLNLHINSLELGDSAVYFCASRQGLRGEGYTFGSGTRLTVV.

Many counts were recorded for this clonotype. This chain connects TRBV27 to TRBJ2-7, with D perhaps TRBD1 (6 bases). Germline CDR1 reads MNHEY; CDR2 reads SMNVEV (reference sequence). The CDR3 has 15 amino acids. The V end lost 10 bases, the J end lost 4 bases, and 23 bases lay between the germline ends. The CDR3 region has the DNA TGTGCCACCCTGGAGTTCTCGTCAGGGGTGTACGAGCAGTACTTC. Translation gives CATLEFSSGVYEQYF.

The sample holds many counts of this clonotype. The gene calls are TRBV29-1 and TRBJ2-2; TRBD2 agrees at 7 bases. V trimming: 4 bases; J trimming: 2 bases; junction bases outside the gene matches: 13. Germline V gene lookup returns CDR1 SQVTM and CDR2 ANQGSEA. This CDR3 spans 17 amino acids. DNA for the CDR3: TGCAGCGTTGCGCCCCACGGCGGGAGTGGAAACACCGGGGAGCTGTTTTTT. Its translation: CSVAPHGGSGNTGELFF.

This clonotype appeared many times. This rearrangement joins TRBV5-1 to TRBJ2-1; the match to TRBD2 covers 9 bases. CDR3 length equals 16 residues. CDR1 is SGHRS and CDR2 is YFSETQ in the germline V gene. With V trimmed by 2 bases and J by 0 bases, 3 bases remained unmatched. Here the CDR3 DNA reads TGCGCCAGCAGCTTTTGGGGACTAGCCTCCTACAATGAGCAGTTCTTC. Translation: CASSFWGLASYNEQFF.

This clonotype was recorded many times. V gene TRBV5-1 combines with J gene TRBJ1-3; weak D call: TRBD1 (5 bases). The CDR3 has 15 amino acids. V lost 0 bases and J lost 0, with 7 bases in between. In germline, CDR1 is SGHRS, CDR2 YFSETQ. CDR3 sequence (DNA): TGCGCCAGCAGCTTGGACGGGGGCTCTGGAAACACCATATATTTT. Its translation: CASSLDGGSGNTIYF. The full variable domain, its missing parts supplied by reference TRBV5-1 and TRBJ1-3, is KAGVTQTPRYLIKTRGQQVTLSCSPISGHRSVSWYQQTPGQGLQFLFEYFSETQRNKGNFPGRFSGRQFSNSRSEMNVSTLELGDSALYLCASSLDGGSGNTIYFGEGSWLTVV.

The rearrangement joins TRBV5-1 to TRBJ2-2, with D possibly being TRBD1 (5 bases). With 1 base removed from V and 6 bases from J, the gap between germline ends came to 10 bases. The CDR3 extends over 14 amino acids. Germline V gene lookup returns CDR1 SGHRS and CDR2 YFSETQ. The CDR3 loop reads CASSLTDTPGELFF. The CDR3 DNA sequence: TGCGCCAGCAGCTTGACGGACACCCCCGGGGAGCTGTTTTTT.

The chain recombines TRBV29-1 with TRBJ2-1, with no clear D. Germline assignment: CDR1 SQVTM and CDR2 ANQGSEA. The CDR3 covers 13 residues. The V and J ends lost 8 bases and 2 bases respectively, with 13 bases between them. CDR3 nucleotides: TGCAGCTCCCTGGGGAAAACCTACAATGAGCAGTTCTTC. It codes for CSSLGKTYNEQFF.

This clonotype has only a few counts. The chain couples TRBV27 to TRBJ1-5; no clear D. Trimming removed 3 bases at V and 7 bases at J, with 10 bases between. This CDR3 contains 13 residues. The germline V gene encodes CDR1 MNHEY and CDR2 SMNVEV (reference sequence). The CDR3 reads CASSFVVGQPQHF. In DNA, the CDR3 is TGTGCCAGCAGTTTCGTCGTAGGCCAGCCCCAGCATTTT.

In this sample, this clonotype turned up many times. In DNA, the CDR3 is TGTGCCAGCAGTCCAGGACTAGCTAGGGATGAGCAGTTCTTC. Its protein product is CASSPGLARDEQFF. The V and J genes are TRBV7-2 and TRBJ2-1, with 8 bases aligning to TRBD2. Germline V lookup: CDR1 SGHTA, CDR2 FQGNSA. The junction had 9 bases not matched to a gene; V was cut back by 6 bases and J by 8 bases. This CDR3 is built from 14 residues.

Only a few counts were recorded for this clonotype. The chain links TRBV12-3 or TRBV12-4 to TRBJ2-2, with D uncertain. V was cut by 5 bases and J by 6 bases, with 10 bases left in between. The CDR3 runs to 13 residues. CDR3 DNA sequence: TGTGCCAGCAGTCAGAACTCGGCCGGGGAGCTGTTTTTT. It is translated as CASSQNSAGELFF.

This chain connects TRBV27 to TRBJ1-4; 8 positions agree with TRBD1. The V gene end was trimmed by 6 bases and the J gene end by 2 bases; junction bases not matched to a gene: 5. The CDR3 covers 15 residues. The germline V gene has CDR1 MNHEY and CDR2 SMNVEV (reference sequence). This CDR3 is CASRPYRGTNEKLFF. The CDR3 DNA reads TGTGCCAGCAGGCCTTACAGGGGGACTAATGAAAAACTGTTTTTT.

This clonotype was detected many times. The chain has TRBV7-9 and TRBJ2-7, with no clear D. V was trimmed by 3 bases and J by 4 bases, leaving 16 bases between them. The CDR3 totals 15 residues. Germline loops: CDR1 SEHNR, CDR2 FQNEAQ (reference sequence). The CDR3: CASSLWQIKEYEQYF. CDR3 coding DNA: TGTGCCAGCAGCTTGTGGCAGATTAAGGAATACGAGCAGTACTTC.

This clonotype was picked up many times. The CDR3 is CASAGLVLQSSYNEQFF. The CDR3 nucleotides read TGTGCCAGCGCGGGACTAGTGCTCCAAAGCTCCTACAATGAGCAGTTCTTC. The V and J genes are TRBV28 and TRBJ2-1; TRBD2 agrees at 8 bases. The CDR3 consists of 17 residues. Losses at the gene ends were 8 bases for V and 0 bases for J; bases not matched to a gene: 12. CDR1 is MDHEN, CDR2 SYDVKM, per germline.